Shown below are 13 T cell receptor beta chains from a single sample sequenced in a study of T cell changes during pregnancy in multiple sclerosis. Clones were sequenced by immunoSEQ multiplex PCR, and TCRdb holds only the in-frame ones, with some missing. The table includes 60,000 to 70,000 clones, around 93% detected once. Specimen: peripheral blood, collected in the second trimester of pregnancy. The source is a female donor in good health, enrolled as a control in a pregnancy study.

This clone was found once. V usage is TRBV9 and J usage is TRBJ1-3, with TRBD1 identical over 7 bases. Germline V gives CDR1 SGDLS, CDR2 YYNGEE. V lost 4 bases and J lost 4; bases outside the gene matches: 11. The CDR3 extends over 16 amino acids. CDR3 protein: CASSQGGSPVGNTIYF. The DNA of the CDR3 is TGTGCCAGCAGCCAGGGGGGCTCCCCTGTGGGAAACACCATATATTTT.

V and J are TRBV28 and TRBJ1-5; weak D call: TRBD1 (5 bases). Trimming took off 6 bases at V and 5 bases at J, with 8 bases between the two ends. Germline lookup yields CDR1 MDHEN and CDR2 SYDVKM. This CDR3 has 12 residues. CDR3 sequence: CASSVRDQPQHF. CDR3 DNA sequence: TGTGCCAGCAGCGTCAGGGATCAGCCCCAGCATTTT.

This chain connects TRBV2 to TRBJ1-1; D is perhaps TRBD1 (5 bases). CDR1 and CDR2 (germline): SNHLY, FYNNEI. Between the trimmed V and J ends, which lost 11 bases and 0 bases, there was a span of 16 bases. This CDR3 region has 14 residues. CDR3 bases: TGTGCCCTAAACGACGGGGGGGTGAACACTGAAGCTTTCTTT. Protein sequence: CALNDGGVNTEAFF.

The chain has TRBV6-5 and TRBJ2-7, with 7 bases aligning to TRBD1. After removal of 0 bases from V and 2 bases from J, the junction contained 1 base not matched to a gene. The CDR3 loop spans 14 amino acids. Germline assignment: CDR1 MNHEY and CDR2 SVGAGI. Here the CDR3 reads CASSYSGQTYEQYF. The CDR3 region has the DNA TGTGCCAGCAGTTACTCGGGACAGACCTACGAGCAGTACTTC.

The chain has TRBV7-2 and TRBJ2-7; TRBD1 is a possible D gene (6 bases). Trimming cost V 4 bases and J 2 bases, with 9 bases left between them. This CDR3 region has 13 residues. Germline V CDR1 and CDR2: SGHTA, FQGNSA. The CDR3 sequence: CASSSDSTYEQYF. The CDR3 DNA sequence: TGTGCCAGCAGCTCGGACAGTACCTACGAGCAGTACTTC.

This clone was seen a handful of times. The V and J genes are TRBV6-5 and TRBJ1-1; the D gene is possibly TRBD1 (5 bases). There are 14 residues in the CDR3. Germline lookup yields CDR1 MNHEY and CDR2 SVGAGI. Between the trimmed V and J ends, which lost 4 bases and 5 bases, there was a span of 14 bases. The CDR3 DNA is TGTGCCAGCAGTTGGGGCCTTCTGGGAACTGAAGCTTTCTTT. This translates into CASSWGLLGTEAFF.

The chain joins TRBV11-2 to TRBJ2-3, with unresolved D. CDR1 is SGHAT, CDR2 FQNNGV, per germline. The CDR3 covers 15 residues. V gave up 3 bases and J gave up 3 bases, with 13 bases separating them. The CDR3 region is CASSFLPAGTDTQYF. CDR3 in DNA: TGTGCCAGCAGCTTTCTTCCGGCCGGGACAGATACGCAGTATTTT. Drawing the rest from reference TRBV11-2 and TRBJ2-3, the complete variable domain is EAGVAQSPRYKIIEKRQSVAFWCNPISGHATLYWYQQILGQGPKLLIQFQNNGVVDDSQLPKDRFSAERLKGVDSTLKIQPAKLEDSAVYLCASSFLPAGTDTQYFGPGTRLTVL.

The CDR3 reads CASRRSVRANGYTF. The CDR3 DNA sequence: TGTGCCAGCAGGAGATCTGTCAGGGCGAACGGCTACACCTTC. The chain recombines TRBV6-5 with TRBJ1-2; perhaps TRBD1 as D (5 bases). This CDR3 has 14 residues. The germline CDR1 and CDR2 sequences are MNHEY and SVGAGI. Trimming stripped 6 bases from V and 8 bases from J, with 19 bases between.

J is TRBJ2-5 and V is TRBV7-8; weak D call: TRBD2 (6 bases). V was pared by 5 bases and J by 2 bases, with 21 bases between. Germline CDR1 and CDR2: SGHVS and FQNEAQ. The CDR3 is 17 amino acids. In nucleotides, the CDR3 is TGTGCCAGCAGCGCACACGTAGGAGGGCCAGAACAAGAGACCCAGTACTTC. It translates to CASSAHVGGPEQETQYF.

This chain connects TRBV5-1 to TRBJ2-7; TRBD2 matches 7 bases. CDR1 is SGHRS, CDR2 YFSETQ, per germline. The ends lost 1 base at V and 7 bases at J; junction bases unmatched: 5. CDR3 length: 13 residues. The CDR3 bases are TGCGCCAGCAGCTTGACTAGCGACGGGGAGCAGTACTTC. Translation: CASSLTSDGEQYF.

This clone was seen once. The V and J genes are TRBV2 and TRBJ2-7; possible D gene TRBD2, 5 bases. Trimming cost V 7 bases and J 1 base, with 11 bases left between them. Germline CDR1 is SNHLY and CDR2 is FYNNEI. This CDR3 is built from 13 residues. This CDR3 reads CASNPQRSYEQYF. The CDR3, as DNA: TGTGCCAGCAACCCGCAGCGGTCCTACGAGCAGTACTTC.

The chain has TRBV19 and TRBJ2-1; TRBD2 matches at 7 bases. The ends lost 7 bases at V and 4 bases at J; junction bases unmatched: 4. Germline V CDR1 and CDR2: LNHDA, SQIVND (reference sequence). This CDR3 contains 13 residues. The CDR3 here is CASKAGRYNEQFF. DNA of the CDR3: TGTGCCAGTAAAGCGGGACGGTACAATGAGCAGTTCTTC.

The V call is TRBV6-5, the J call TRBJ1-2; 10 nucleotides line up with TRBD1. The CDR3 has 15 amino acids. Trimming took 6 bases from V and 7 from J; bases not matched to a gene: 11. Germline V gives CDR1 MNHEY, CDR2 SVGAGI. CDR3 nucleotide sequence: TGTGCCAGCAGGCGTAAAGGACAGGGGGTGGGTGGCTACACCTTC. Amino acids: CASRRKGQGVGGYTF.